Listed below are T cell receptor beta chains from one sample, sequenced in a study of T cells in Graves' hyperthyroidism and ophthalmopathy. One entry per CDR3 protein, called by TCRdb with MiXCR from the multiplex PCR reads. The data contain around 600,000 distinct CDR3 sequences, approximately 14% of them seen just once; the ten biggest clones take up less than 9%. Input material: blood. The receptors shown here come from a woman between 18 and 29 years old with Graves' ophthalmopathy. Each CDR3 is given with its conserved first and last residue. D genes are given only for firm matches. Only some rows state a clone size, as once, few, many or a class for expanded clones.

TRBJ1-2 | few | - | TRBV2 | TGTGCCAGCAAATTCGAGAGACAATCAAACTATGGCTACACCTTC | CASKFERQSNYGYTF
TRBJ1-5 | many | - | TRBV5-1 | TGTGCCAGCAGCCTGGCGGGGGCGAGCAATCAGCCCCAGCATTTT | CASSLAGASNQPQHF
TRBJ1-4 | many | - | TRBV19 | TGTGCCACCCAAATCCGGAGTCGAGGAGAAACTAATGAAAAACTGTTTTTT | CATQIRSRGETNEKLFF
TRBJ2-3 | many | - | TRBV11-2 | TGTGCCAGCAGCTTACACGCCTCGAGCACAGATACGCAGTATTTT | CASSLHASSTDTQYF
TRBJ2-5 | many | TRBD1 | TRBV28 | TGTGCCAGCAGTTTATGGACAGGGTTAGGAGAGACCCAGTACTTC | CASSLWTGLGETQYF
TRBJ1-1 | many | TRBD1 | TRBV6-6 | TGTGCCAGCAGTTACTCGCGACAGGGCCCTGAAGCTTTCTTT | CASSYSRQGPEAFF
TRBJ2-7 | many | TRBD1 | TRBV20-1 | TGCAGTGCGCCCGGGACAGAGGACTACGAGCAGTACTTC | CSAPGTEDYEQYF
TRBJ1-4 | few | TRBD1 | TRBV29-1 | TGCAGCGTTGAAGCCAGGACAGGGAATGAAAAACTGTTTTTT | CSVEARTGNEKLFF
TRBJ2-5 | many | - | TRBV10-3 | TGTGCCATCAGTCCGGGAGCCAGATTCCAAGAGACCCAGTACTTC | CAISPGARFQETQYF
TRBJ1-1 | few | TRBD1 | TRBV6-1 | TGTGCCAGCCCGCGGGGACAGGGGGACACTGAAGCTTTCTTT | CASPRGQGDTEAFF
TRBJ2-1 | many | TRBD2 | TRBV27 | TGTGCCACCTCGACTAGCGGGAGGCGGGAGCAGTTCTTC | CATSTSGRREQFF
TRBJ2-1 | few | TRBD2 | TRBV29-1 | TGCAGCACCGGGAGGGGAGGATACAATGAGCAGGTCTTC | CSTGRGGYNEQVF
TRBJ1-2 | - | TRBD1 | TRBV10-3 | TGTGCCATCAGTTCGACAGGGAACTATGGCTACACCTTC | CAISSTGNYGYTF
TRBJ1-1 | many | - | TRBV7-2 | TGTGCCAGCAGTTTCTTCGACAGGCCAGAAGCTTTCTTT | CASSFFDRPEAFF
TRBJ1-1 | many | - | TRBV28 | TGTGCCAGCACCCGTAATTCAGCAGGTTTAGCTGAAGCTTTCTTT | CASTRNSAGLAEAFF
TRBJ2-1 | many | - | TRBV12-3/TRBV12-4 | TGTGCCAGCGGGCTCGGGCAGTTCTTC | CASGLGQFF
TRBJ2-5 | many | - | TRBV7-2 | TGTGCCAGCAGCTCCCTAGACATCCAAGAGACCCAGTACTTC | CASSSLDIQETQYF
TRBJ2-3 | many | - | TRBV28 | TGTGCCAGCAGACCGGGACCAACCACAGATACGCAGTATTTT | CASRPGPTTDTQYF
TRBJ2-7 | many | TRBD2 | TRBV12-3/TRBV12-4 | TGTGCCAGCAGAGGACTAGCGGGCTCCTACGAGCAGTACTTC | CASRGLAGSYEQYF
TRBJ2-3 | few | TRBD2 | TRBV4-1 | TGCGCCAGCAGCCAGGCCGCCGGGACTAGCGGCTTCACAGATACGCAGTATTTT | CASSQAAGTSGFTDTQYF
TRBJ1-2 | many | - | TRBV12-3/TRBV12-4 | TGTGCCAGCAGTCCCTTCGACGGATATGGCTACACCTTC | CASSPFDGYGYTF
TRBJ2-2 | many | - | TRBV12-5 | TGTGCTAGTGGCCGCAGGGAAGTAGCCGGGGAGCTGTTTTTT | CASGRREVAGELFF
TRBJ2-7 | many | - | TRBV9 | TGTGCCAGCAGCGTAGTCCCAGAATCCTCCTACGAGCAGTACTTC | CASSVVPESSYEQYF
TRBJ2-3 | many | TRBD2 | TRBV7-2 | TGTGCCAGCAGCCCCGGGGGACTACCAAGGGATACGCAGTATTTT | CASSPGGLPRDTQYF
TRBJ1-1 | - | TRBD1 | TRBV4-2 | TGTGCCAGCAGCCCCTATACAGGGGGCGGGCAAGCTTTCTTT | CASSPYTGGGQAFF
TRBJ1-4 | many | - | TRBV3-1 | TGTGCCAGCAGCCAAGACTGGTTCGGGAGTAATGAAAAACTGTTTTTT | CASSQDWFGSNEKLFF
TRBJ1-1 | many | - | TRBV19 | TGTGCCAGCGGAGATTGGCGATTGACTGAAGCTTTCTTT | CASGDWRLTEAFF
TRBJ2-3 | - | - | TRBV7-9 | TGTGCCAGCAGCTTAGAATCAAGTAGAGCTAATACGCAGTATTTT | CASSLESSRANTQYF
TRBJ2-1 | - | TRBD2 | TRBV27 | TGTGCCAGCAGTCTCGGGACTAGCGGGAGATTTGAGCAGTTCTTC | CASSLGTSGRFEQFF
TRBJ2-3 | many | TRBD2 | TRBV24-1 | TGTGCCACCAGTGACCCGGGGGGTCCAGATACGCAGTATTTT | CATSDPGGPDTQYF